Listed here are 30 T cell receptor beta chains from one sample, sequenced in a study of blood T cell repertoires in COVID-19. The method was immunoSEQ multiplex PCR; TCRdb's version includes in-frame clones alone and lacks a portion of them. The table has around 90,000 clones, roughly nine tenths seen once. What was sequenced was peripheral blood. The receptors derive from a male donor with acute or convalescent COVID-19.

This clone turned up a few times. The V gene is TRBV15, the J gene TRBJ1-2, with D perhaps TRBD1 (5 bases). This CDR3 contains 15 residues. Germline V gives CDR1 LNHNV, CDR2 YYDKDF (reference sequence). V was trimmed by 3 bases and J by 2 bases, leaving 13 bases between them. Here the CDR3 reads CATSRGRGGNYGYTF. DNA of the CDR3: TGTGCCACCAGCAGGGGGCGGGGGGGAAACTATGGCTACACCTTC. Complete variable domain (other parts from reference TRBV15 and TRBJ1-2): DAMVIQNPRYQVTQFGKPVTLSCSQTLNHNVMYWYQQKSSQAPKLLFHYYDKDFNNEADTPDNFQSRRPNTSFCFLDIRSPGLGDTAMYLCATSRGRGGNYGYTFGSGTRLTVV.

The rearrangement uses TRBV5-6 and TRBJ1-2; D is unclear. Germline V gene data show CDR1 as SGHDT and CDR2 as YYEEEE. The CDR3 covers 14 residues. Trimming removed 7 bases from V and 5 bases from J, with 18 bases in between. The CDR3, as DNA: TGTGCCAGCTGCCGGGATCCTCGGATGTATGGCTACACCTTC. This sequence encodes CASCRDPRMYGYTF.

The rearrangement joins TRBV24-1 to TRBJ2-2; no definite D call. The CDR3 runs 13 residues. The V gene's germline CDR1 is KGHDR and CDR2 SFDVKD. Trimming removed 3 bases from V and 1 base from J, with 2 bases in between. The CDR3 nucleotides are TGTGCCACCAGTGATCAGAACACCGGGGAGCTGTTTTTT. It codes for CATSDQNTGELFF.

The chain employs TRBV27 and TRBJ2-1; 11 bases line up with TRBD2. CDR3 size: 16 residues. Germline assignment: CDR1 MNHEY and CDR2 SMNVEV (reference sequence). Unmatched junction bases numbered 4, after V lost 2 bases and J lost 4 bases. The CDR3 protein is CASSLRGTSGYNEQFF. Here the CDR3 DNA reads TGTGCCAGCAGTTTACGTGGGACTAGCGGTTACAATGAGCAGTTCTTC.

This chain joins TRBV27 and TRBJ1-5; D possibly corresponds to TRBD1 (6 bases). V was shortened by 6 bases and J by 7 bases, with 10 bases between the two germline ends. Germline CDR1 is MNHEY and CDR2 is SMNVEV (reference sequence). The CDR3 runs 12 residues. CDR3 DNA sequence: TGTGCCAGCAGAAGGGGGGGGCAGCCCCAGCATTTT. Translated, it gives CASRRGGQPQHF.

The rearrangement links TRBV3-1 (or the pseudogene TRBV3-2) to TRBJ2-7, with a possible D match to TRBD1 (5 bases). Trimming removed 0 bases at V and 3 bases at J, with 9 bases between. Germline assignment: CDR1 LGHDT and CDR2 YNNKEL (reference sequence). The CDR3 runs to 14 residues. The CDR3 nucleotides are TGTGCCAGCAGCCAAGATTTGCAGGGCTACGAGCAGTACTTC. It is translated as CASSQDLQGYEQYF.

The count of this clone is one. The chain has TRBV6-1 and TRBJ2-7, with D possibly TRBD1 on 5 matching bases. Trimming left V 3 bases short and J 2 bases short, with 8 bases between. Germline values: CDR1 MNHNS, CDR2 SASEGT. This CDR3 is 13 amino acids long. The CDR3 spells CASSDGQAYEQYF. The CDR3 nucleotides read TGTGCCAGCAGTGACGGACAAGCCTACGAGCAGTACTTC.

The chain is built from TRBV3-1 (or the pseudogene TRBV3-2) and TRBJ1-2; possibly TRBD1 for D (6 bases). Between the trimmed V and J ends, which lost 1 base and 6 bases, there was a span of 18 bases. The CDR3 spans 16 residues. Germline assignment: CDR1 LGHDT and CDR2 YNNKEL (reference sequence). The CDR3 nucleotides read TGTGCCAGCAGCCAAGCGGGGCTTAGGGACATTGATGGCTACACCTTC. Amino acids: CASSQAGLRDIDGYTF.

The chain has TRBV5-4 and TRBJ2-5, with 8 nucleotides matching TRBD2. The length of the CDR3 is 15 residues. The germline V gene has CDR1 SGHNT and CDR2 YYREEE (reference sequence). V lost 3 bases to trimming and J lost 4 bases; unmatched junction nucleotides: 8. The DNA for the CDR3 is TGTGCCAGCAGCTCGGCGGGGGGCCGCTTAGAGACCCAGTACTTC. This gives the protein CASSSAGGRLETQYF.

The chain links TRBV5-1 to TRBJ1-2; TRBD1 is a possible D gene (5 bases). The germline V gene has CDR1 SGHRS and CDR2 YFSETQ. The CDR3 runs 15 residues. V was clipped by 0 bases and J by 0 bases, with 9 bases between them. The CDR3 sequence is CASSLGQTANYGYTF. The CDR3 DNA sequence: TGCGCCAGCAGCTTGGGGCAGACAGCTAACTATGGCTACACCTTC.

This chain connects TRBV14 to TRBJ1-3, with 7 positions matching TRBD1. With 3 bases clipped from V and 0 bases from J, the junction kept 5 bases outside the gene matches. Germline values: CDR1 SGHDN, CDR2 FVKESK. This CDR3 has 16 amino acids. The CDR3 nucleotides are TGTGCCAGCAGCCATCAGACAGGGCGCTCTGGAAACACCATATATTTT. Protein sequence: CASSHQTGRSGNTIYF.

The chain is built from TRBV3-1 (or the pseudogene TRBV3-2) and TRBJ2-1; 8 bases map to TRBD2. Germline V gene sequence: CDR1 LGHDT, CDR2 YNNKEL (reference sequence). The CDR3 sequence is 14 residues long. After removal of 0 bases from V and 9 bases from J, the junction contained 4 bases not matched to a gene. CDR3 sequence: CASSQEGAGGEQFF. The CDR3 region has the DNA TGTGCCAGCAGCCAAGAAGGCGCGGGGGGTGAGCAGTTCTTC.

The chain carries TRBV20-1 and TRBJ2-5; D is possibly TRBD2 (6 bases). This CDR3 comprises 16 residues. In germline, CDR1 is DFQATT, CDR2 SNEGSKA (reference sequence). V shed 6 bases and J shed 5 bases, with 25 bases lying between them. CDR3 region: CSASGTADSLRETQYF. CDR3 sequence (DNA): TGCAGTGCAAGTGGGACTGCCGATAGTCTTAGGGAGACCCAGTACTTC.

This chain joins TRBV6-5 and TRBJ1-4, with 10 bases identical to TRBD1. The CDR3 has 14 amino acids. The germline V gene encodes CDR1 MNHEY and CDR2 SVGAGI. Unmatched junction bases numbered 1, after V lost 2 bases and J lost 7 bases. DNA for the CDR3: TGTGCCAGCAGTTACGACAGGGGGCTTGAAAAACTGTTTTTT. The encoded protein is CASSYDRGLEKLFF.

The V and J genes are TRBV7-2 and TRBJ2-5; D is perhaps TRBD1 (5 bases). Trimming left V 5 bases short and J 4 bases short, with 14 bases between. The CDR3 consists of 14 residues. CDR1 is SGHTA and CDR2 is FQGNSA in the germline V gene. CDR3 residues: CASSQQGATETQYF. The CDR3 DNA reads TGTGCCAGCAGCCAGCAAGGGGCCACAGAGACCCAGTACTTC.

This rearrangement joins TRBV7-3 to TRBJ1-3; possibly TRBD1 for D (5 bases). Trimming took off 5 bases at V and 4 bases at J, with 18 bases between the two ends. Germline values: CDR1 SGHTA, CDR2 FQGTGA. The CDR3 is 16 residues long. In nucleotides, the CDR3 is TGTGCCAGCAGCCTGGGCCCCGCCAGGGCCGGAAACACCATATATTTT. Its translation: CASSLGPARAGNTIYF.

The CDR3 loop reads CASSIEETGLNQPQHF. The CDR3 coding sequence is TGTGCCAGTAGTATAGAGGAGACAGGCCTCAATCAGCCCCAGCATTTT. V usage is TRBV19 and J usage is TRBJ1-5; D possibly corresponds to TRBD1 (6 bases). V shed 0 bases and J shed 3 bases, with 12 bases lying between them. This CDR3 is 16 amino acids long. CDR1 LNHDA and CDR2 SQIVND come from the germline V gene (reference sequence). Full variable domain (missing parts from reference TRBV19 and TRBJ1-5): DGGITQSPKYLFRKEGQNVTLSCEQNLNHDAMYWYRQDPGQGLRLIYYSQIVNDFQKGDIAEGYSVSREKKESFPLTVTSAQKNPTAFYLCASSIEETGLNQPQHFGDGTRLSIL.

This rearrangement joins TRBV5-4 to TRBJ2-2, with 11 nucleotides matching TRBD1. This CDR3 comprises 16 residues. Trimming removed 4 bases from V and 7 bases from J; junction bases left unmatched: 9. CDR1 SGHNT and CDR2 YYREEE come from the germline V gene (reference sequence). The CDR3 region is CASSGRTGGAGGELFF. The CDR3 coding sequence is TGTGCCAGCAGCGGCAGGACAGGGGGCGCCGGCGGGGAGCTGTTTTTT.

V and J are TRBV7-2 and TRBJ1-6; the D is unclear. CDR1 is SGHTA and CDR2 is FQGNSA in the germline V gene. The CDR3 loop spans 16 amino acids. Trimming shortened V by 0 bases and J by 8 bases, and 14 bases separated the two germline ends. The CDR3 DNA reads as TGTGCCAGCAGCTTAGCCACCGTGTCCGACTATTCACCCCTCCACTTT. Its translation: CASSLATVSDYSPLHF.

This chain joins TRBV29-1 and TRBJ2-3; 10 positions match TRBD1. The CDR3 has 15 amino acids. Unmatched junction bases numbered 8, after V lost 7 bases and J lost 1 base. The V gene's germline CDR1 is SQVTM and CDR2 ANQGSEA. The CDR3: CSAKSGTGGTDTQYF. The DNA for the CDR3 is TGCAGCGCTAAGTCCGGGACAGGGGGCACAGATACGCAGTATTTT.

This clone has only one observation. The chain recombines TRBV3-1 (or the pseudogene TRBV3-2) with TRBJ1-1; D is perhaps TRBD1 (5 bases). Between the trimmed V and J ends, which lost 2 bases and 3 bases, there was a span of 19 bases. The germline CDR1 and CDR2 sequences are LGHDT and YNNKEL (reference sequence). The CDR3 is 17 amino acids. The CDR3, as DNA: TGTGCCAGCAGCCAATCCCCCGAGCAGGGCATGGACACTGAAGCTTTCTTT. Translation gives CASSQSPEQGMDTEAFF.

The CDR3 here is CASSQGRRGARKEQYF. CDR3 DNA sequence: TGTGCCAGCAGCCAAGGGCGGCGGGGGGCTCGGAAAGAGCAGTACTTC. This chain links TRBV3-1 (or the pseudogene TRBV3-2) with TRBJ2-7, with 8 positions matching TRBD2. Unmatched junction bases numbered 12, after V lost 1 base and J lost 7 bases. The length of the CDR3 is 16 residues. Germline CDR1 is LGHDT and CDR2 is YNNKEL (reference sequence).

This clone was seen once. CDR3 nucleotide sequence: TGTGCCAGCAGTGCCGGGACTGCTAAAGCTTTCTTT. The encoded protein is CASSAGTAKAFF. The chain has TRBV2 and TRBJ1-1; D is possibly TRBD1 (5 bases). The V gene lost 4 bases and the J gene lost 9 bases, with 12 bases spanning the gap. This CDR3 comprises 12 residues. The V gene's germline CDR1 is SNHLY and CDR2 FYNNEI. Full variable domain (missing parts from reference TRBV2 and TRBJ1-1): EPEVTQTPSHQVTQMGQEVILRCVPISNHLYFYWYRQILGQKVEFLVSFYNNEISEKSEIFDDQFSVERPDGSNFTLKIRSTKLEDSAMYFCASSAGTAKAFFGQGTRLTVV.

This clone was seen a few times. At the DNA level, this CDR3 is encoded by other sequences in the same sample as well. CDR3 sequence (DNA): TGTGCCAGCAGCGGGGTGACCGGGGAGCTGTTTTTT. Its translation is CASSGVTGELFF. The V and J genes are TRBV27 and TRBJ2-2; weak D call: TRBD2 (5 bases). The CDR3 length is 12 residues. Germline loops: CDR1 MNHEY, CDR2 SMNVEV (reference sequence). Trimming stripped 6 bases from V and 5 bases from J, with 7 bases between.

This CDR3 is CATSRVGGRSGNTIYF. The CDR3 DNA follows: TGTGCCACCAGCAGAGTCGGGGGAAGGTCTGGAAACACCATATATTTT. This chain links TRBV15 with TRBJ1-3; tentatively, D is TRBD1 (5 bases). Germline loops: CDR1 LNHNV, CDR2 YYDKDF (reference sequence). CDR3 length equals 16 residues. Trimming pared 1 base from V and 1 base from J, leaving 11 bases between.

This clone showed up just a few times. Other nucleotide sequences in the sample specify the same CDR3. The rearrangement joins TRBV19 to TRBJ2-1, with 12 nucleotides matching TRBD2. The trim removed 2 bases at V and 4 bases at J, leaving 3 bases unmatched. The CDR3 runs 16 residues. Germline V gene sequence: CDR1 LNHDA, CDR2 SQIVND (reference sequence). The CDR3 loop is CASSILAGGLYNEQFF. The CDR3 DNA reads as TGTGCCAGTAGTATACTAGCGGGGGGGCTGTACAATGAGCAGTTCTTC.

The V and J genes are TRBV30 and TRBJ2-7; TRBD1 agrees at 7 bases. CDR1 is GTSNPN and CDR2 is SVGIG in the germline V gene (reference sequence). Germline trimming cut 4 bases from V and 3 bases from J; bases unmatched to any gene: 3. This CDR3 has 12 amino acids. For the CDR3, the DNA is TGTGCCTGGACCAGGGGGTTCTACGAGCAGTACTTC. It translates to CAWTRGFYEQYF.

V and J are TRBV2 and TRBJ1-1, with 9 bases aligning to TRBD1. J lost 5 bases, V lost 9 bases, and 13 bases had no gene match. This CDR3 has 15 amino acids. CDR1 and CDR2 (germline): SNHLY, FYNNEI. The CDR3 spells CASHRDRAAGTEAFF. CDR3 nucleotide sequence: TGTGCCAGTCACCGGGACAGGGCAGCGGGAACTGAAGCTTTCTTT. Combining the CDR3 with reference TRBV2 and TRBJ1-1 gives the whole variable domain EPEVTQTPSHQVTQMGQEVILRCVPISNHLYFYWYRQILGQKVEFLVSFYNNEISEKSEIFDDQFSVERPDGSNFTLKIRSTKLEDSAMYFCASHRDRAAGTEAFFGQGTRLTVV.

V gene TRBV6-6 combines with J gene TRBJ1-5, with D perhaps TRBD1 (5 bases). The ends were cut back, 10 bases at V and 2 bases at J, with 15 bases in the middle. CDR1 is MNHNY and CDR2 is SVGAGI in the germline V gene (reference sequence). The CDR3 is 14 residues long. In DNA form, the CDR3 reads TGTGCCACCTACTTGGGGCATGGCAATCAGCCCCAGCATTTT. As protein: CATYLGHGNQPQHF.

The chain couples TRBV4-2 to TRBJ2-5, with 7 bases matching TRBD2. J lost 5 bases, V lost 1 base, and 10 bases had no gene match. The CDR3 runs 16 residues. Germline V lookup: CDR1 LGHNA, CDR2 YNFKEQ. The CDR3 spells CASSQGDYSNGETQYF. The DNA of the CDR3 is TGTGCCAGCAGCCAAGGGGACTACTCGAACGGGGAGACCCAGTACTTC.